This T cell receptor beta chain was sequenced in a study of T cells in Graves' hyperthyroidism and ophthalmopathy (dated 2019 in TCRdb). Concerning the study at large: Peripheral blood was sampled at the time of initial diagnosis, prior to any treatment. Prospective prediction of ophthalmopathy was tested in an independent validation cohort of approximately 19 hyperthyroidism patients and around 16 patients who later progressed to ophthalmopathy. The paper reports TCR Vbeta CDR3 sequencing of over 130 peripheral blood samples: around 45 ophthalmopathy, roughly 74 hyperthyroidism and roughly 17 progressor patients. In roughly six Graves' hyperthyroidism patients, the study also compared T-cell repertoires from thyroid tissue with T-cell repertoires from blood. A discovery cohort of about a hundred patients, fewer than 50 with Graves' ophthalmopathy and about 60 with stable Graves' hyperthyroidism, was used to find distinguishing TCR V-J signatures. Following sampling, methimazole starting at 30 mg daily was given to hyperthyroidism patients, and high-dose intravenous methylprednisolone was given to ophthalmopathy patients. The 90 to 100 discovery patients were randomly split 7:3 into training and test sets.

The TCR beta CDR3 regions were amplified from the RNA transcripts. The TCR CDR3 was subjected to a first round of RT-PCR using the HTBI primer set and the Qiagen OneStep RT-PCR kit. Libraries were constructed in a second round of multiplex PCR, after which size selection and purification were performed. Libraries were sequenced paired-end with 100 bp reads on an Illumina HiSeq2000. Processing in the source paper ran as follows. SOAPnuke was used to process the raw data, throwing out any read that contained adapters or uncalled bases, had a mean Phred below 15, or lacked an exact constant-primer or identifier match. COPE v1.2.5 was used to merge the high-quality paired reads, and each unique nucleotide sequence was defined as a clonotype. Clonotypes were aligned to IMGT TRBV, TRBD and TRBJ reference segments using MiTCR v1.1. Analysis was restricted to V-J combinations with a frequency above 0.0001, which covered over 98% of repertoires. The TCS score was defined as F50 (clonal expansion) divided by E x V (chaos), with BLOSUM62-based TCRdist calculated between CDR3 peptides within each V-J. Welch's t-statistics and random forest reduced several hundred V-J features to 13, which were used in a naive Bayes classifier (R e1071). TCRdb cleaned the public reads at Q25 with fastp, built clones with MiXCR and kept in-frame beta chains. One record per CDR3 amino acid sequence lists the most common genes and DNA. The V and J calls, along with clone size, are taken from TCRdb and not from the paper's own processing. This sample comprises about 600,000 distinct CDR3 sequences, over 12% of them detected only once. Of the sample, around 7% is held by the ten largest clones.

Paper-wide results and their limitations: No statistical method was used to set the sample size in advance, and investigators knew the group allocation. In cross-validation, a model built on a 13 V-J signature told ophthalmopathy apart from stable hyperthyroidism with just under 90% sensitivity and approximately 81% specificity, and in testing the same model reached 80%/75%. In validation, the model predicted progression to ophthalmopathy with around 71% sensitivity and 72% to 85% specificity, a median of 6.5 months before onset. Most expanded thyroid clonotypes (frequency above 0.001) were also detected in blood, suggesting blood repertoires may reflect thyroid immune responses.

This clonotype occurred many times. This receptor's antigen is unknown. Base qualities are not at hand, and no much larger clone is one base apart. Based on the germline V gene, the CDR1 and CDR2 sequences are ENHRY and SYGVKD. From its cysteine to its phenylalanine, the CDR3 spans 14 amino acids. The CDR3 DNA has 42 bases and is translated from base 1. V gives up 3 bases and J gives up 2 bases, and the segment between their germline ends measures 8 bases. In the ophthalmopathy patients, disease was moderately to severely active, with a Clinical Activity Score of 3 or more, a NOSPECS grade of 4 or more, and a duration of less than 3 months. Patients with uncontrolled infections, other autoimmune diseases, pregnancy or lactation were excluded. Diagnoses relied on clinical symptoms, serum thyroxine and TRAb, thyroid ultrasound and orbital computed tomography. PBMCs were isolated from 7.5 to 10 ml of fresh peripheral blood by Ficoll-Paque density gradient centrifugation. Trizol reagent was used to extract total RNA, and RNA quality was then checked on an Agilent 2100 Bioanalyzer.

The clonotype originates from a woman under 30 with Graves' ophthalmopathy. The chain employs TRBV10-3 and TRBJ1-5; 5 matching bases give a weak D call of TRBD1. Sequencing was done on a sample of blood. The CDR3 region: CAISDGGGNQPQHF. In nucleotides, the sequence is TGTGCCATCAGTGACGGGGGAGGCAATCAGCCCCAGCATTTT.